This T cell receptor beta chain was identified in a study of cytomegalovirus exposure and HLA in healthy donors (dated by TCRdb to about 2017). Study-level background: According to a later analysis, the 120 or so validation repertoires were produced on the same platform as the 666 repertoires of the first cohort. The study was designed to test whether signatures of past pathogen exposure could be identified by cataloging public T cell receptors. Besides the first cohort of about 730 subjects, a separate validation cohort made up of 90 to 150 different subjects was used. The study combined high-throughput TCR immunosequencing, statistical association of individual TCRs with disease status, and machine learning to predict cytomegalovirus infection status.

The library was built by means of the immunoSEQ multiplex PCR assay. The authors processed their data as follows. To diagnose cytomegalovirus status from the catalog of TCR beta chain sequences, a statistical classification framework was built. The immuneACCESS repertoire file appears here via TCRdb, limited to in-frame rearrangements. These files lack a portion of the clones; in checked studies, under half of the deficit traces to unresolved V genes, and the cause of the others is not known. V and J calls and clone size are those listed in that table; D and trimming were worked out from the DNA. The sample yields more than 120,000 clones; about 91% were counted once. The ten largest clonotypes hold 4.5% to 5.5% of the sample. This clone was recorded only once. Its antigen target is currently unknown. Nothing much larger sits one base from this clone, and base qualities are not available. The germline V and J ends show losses of 0 bases and 3 bases respectively, and no gene match explains 7 bases of the junction. Per the germline V gene, SGHVS is the CDR1 and FQNEAQ is the CDR2. From its cysteine to its phenylalanine, the CDR3 spans 17 amino acids. Just CDR3 DNA is preserved here, 51 bases in frame from base 1.

Points the paper makes about the study in general: Subsequent analysis determined that TCRs grouped into clusters in the first cohort also showed a tendency toward co-occurrence across the 90 to 150 validation repertoires, and approximately 94% of cluster scores exceeded 0. All 120 or so repertoires were used to score co-occurrence in the validation cohort in a later analysis, because that analysis had no HLA typing for the cohort. In vitro tests confirmed that three of the cytomegalovirus-associated TCR beta chains recognize cytomegalovirus antigens. It was suggested by the authors that the approach could potentially be generalized to other disease states and immunological phenotypes. The classifier was reported to diagnose cytomegalovirus status with high specificity and sensitivity in both the original and validation cohorts. Most TCR sequences were observed very rarely across donors, whereas some public TCRs were present in many individuals. The study gave a list of under 200 TCR beta chains associated with cytomegalovirus.

Separate from the roughly 630-subject first cohort, the validation cohort of roughly 120 subjects was the group to which the donors belonged. The specimen sequenced was PBMCs. The chain joins TRBV7-8 to TRBJ2-2, with 7 bases matching TRBD1. The TCR originated in a young man in good health and CMV-seropositive. The DNA sequence is given as TGTGCCAGCAGCTTAGCTACCGGGACAGTGGACACCGGGGAGCTGTTTTTT. Its protein reads: CASSLATGTVDTGELFF.